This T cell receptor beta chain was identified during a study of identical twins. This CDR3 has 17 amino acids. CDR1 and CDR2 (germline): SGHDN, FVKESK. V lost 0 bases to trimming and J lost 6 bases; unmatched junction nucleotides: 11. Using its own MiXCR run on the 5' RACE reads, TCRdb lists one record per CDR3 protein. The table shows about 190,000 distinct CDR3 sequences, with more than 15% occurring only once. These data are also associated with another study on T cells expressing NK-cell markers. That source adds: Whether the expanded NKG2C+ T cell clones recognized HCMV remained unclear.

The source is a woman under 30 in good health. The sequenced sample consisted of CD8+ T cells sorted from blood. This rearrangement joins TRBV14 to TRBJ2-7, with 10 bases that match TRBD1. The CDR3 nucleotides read TGTGCCAGCAGCCAAGAAGGGGGTTCCCGGGACAGGGGCGAGCAGTACTTC. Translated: CASSQEGGSRDRGEQYF.